This is a list of T cell receptor beta chains from one sample in a study of T cell repertoires in cytomegalovirus infection. Each CDR3 protein is one row after TCRdb ran MiXCR on the reads. This sample has some 270,000 distinct CDR3 sequences; about 15% occur once, and the top ten carry around half. Input material: CD8+ T cells from PBMCs. The receptors were gathered from a human donor in good health (CMV status not recorded). Some clones in this sample may be carry-over from other donors' samples. The conserved cysteine and the conserved F or W are not part of the CDR3 here. The order of the fields is V gene, clone size, CDR3 protein. A row's size may be missing; if present it is once, few, many or a size class.

TRBV5-4,few,ASSLRGTDRYGYT
TRBV11-3,.,ASSLVKGPRSGTGTPLINQPQH
TRBV11-2,.,ASSFTSGYQETQY
TRBV12-3/TRBV12-4,many,ASSAILLATEQY
TRBV7-8,many,ASSASGGQETQY
TRBV29-1,.,SVVQWREDEQF
TRBV6-2/TRBV6-3,.,ASSYLVEFEQF
TRBV2,.,ASREQTWPGGGGELF
TRBV2,.,ASSDPGSQETQY
TRBV2,many,ASGGPGRNQPQH
TRBV20-1,few,SADRGTGNNYGYT
TRBV11-2,.,ASSSVNIQY
TRBV7-6,.,ASSENPGGTGANVLT
TRBV12-3/TRBV12-4,.,ASRSYSITGEGFGYT
TRBV7-9,few,ASSLPGYYGYT
TRBV6-8,.,ASSVTGAFTNNEQF
TRBV28,.,ASSLTSGGVDEQF
TRBV5-1,.,ASSLLGQVDNSPLH
TRBV5-6,.,ASSFGILGEQY
TRBV6-1,many,ASRDLGGPYYEQY
TRBV7-9,.,ASSPSHDSTANEKLF
TRBV7-6,many,ASSLEGDTEAF
TRBV12-3/TRBV12-4,.,ASGPTGGGGYT